A selection of T cell receptor beta chains follows, all from one sample in a study of T cell repertoires in cytomegalovirus infection. From the reads, TCRdb called clonotypes with MiXCR, one entry per CDR3 protein. The sample has 630,000 or so distinct CDR3 sequences; more than 20% are singletons. The sequencing input was CD8+ T cells from PBMCs. The receptor source for this set is a human donor in good health (CMV status not recorded). Some clones in this sample may be carry-over from other donors' samples. Both conserved end residues are part of each CDR3. The D gene is left open where the match is weak. Clone size is given for some rows only: seen once, a few or many times, or a class if the clone is expanded.

CDR3nt,CDR3aa,abundance,d_gene,v_gene,j_gene
TGTGCCAGCAGCTTAGTCATCGGAGTCTCTGGAAACACCATATATTTT,CASSLVIGVSGNTIYF,NA,NA,TRBV7-9,TRBJ1-3
TGTGCCATCAGCCTAGTCCGGGACTACCTAAACCATGAGCAGTTCTTC,CAISLVRDYLNHEQFF,NA,TRBD2,TRBV6-1,TRBJ2-1
TGTGCCAGCAGTACAAGGGGACTTCTGTACCAAGAGACCCAGTACTTC,CASSTRGLLYQETQYF,NA,NA,TRBV28,TRBJ2-5
TGTGCCAGCAGCCCCGGGTCCAGCTCCTACTATGAGCAGTTCTTC,CASSPGSSSYYEQFF,NA,NA,TRBV14,TRBJ2-1
TGCAGTGCTAGGTCCGGGCGATGGAACACTGAAGCTTTCTTT,CSARSGRWNTEAFF,NA,NA,TRBV20-1,TRBJ1-1
TGTGCCAGCAGCTTAGAAGCGGGGGGTAGAAATGAGCAGTTCTTC,CASSLEAGGRNEQFF,NA,TRBD2,TRBV7-8,TRBJ2-1
TGTGCCAGCAGGAAGGGACAGGTGAACACTGAAGCTTTCTTT,CASRKGQVNTEAFF,NA,TRBD1,TRBV27,TRBJ1-1
TGTGCCAGCAGTCCGGACTCCAGGGCCTTTTACGAGCAGTACTTC,CASSPDSRAFYEQYF,many,NA,TRBV6-1,TRBJ2-7
TGTGCCAGCAGCTTCGAAGTATGGAGCGGGGTGTGGACAGATACGCAGTATTTT,CASSFEVWSGVWTDTQYF,NA,TRBD2,TRBV7-2,TRBJ2-3
TGTGCCATCAGTGAGCCGGACAGGGCCAAGTTCTACGAGCAGTACTTC,CAISEPDRAKFYEQYF,few,TRBD1,TRBV10-3,TRBJ2-7
TGTGCCAGCAGTTTAAGGAGAAAAGAAAAACTGTTTTTT,CASSLRRKEKLFF,many,NA,TRBV12-3/TRBV12-4,TRBJ1-4
TGTGCCAGCAGCAAACTAGCGGGGGGGCCTATGGCCGGGGAGCTGTTTTTT,CASSKLAGGPMAGELFF,many,TRBD2,TRBV7-2,TRBJ2-2
TGTGCCAGCAGTCCCGGACGGGTCAGCGGGGAGCTGTTTTTT,CASSPGRVSGELFF,few,NA,TRBV12-3/TRBV12-4,TRBJ2-2
TGCAGCGTTGAAGCCCCGGGGGCCAACAATGAGCAGTTCTTC,CSVEAPGANNEQFF,few,NA,TRBV29-1,TRBJ2-1
TGTGCCAGCAGTAAGGGCAGACGGGGCGAAGGGGAGACCCAGTACTTC,CASSKGRRGEGETQYF,many,NA,TRBV12-3/TRBV12-4,TRBJ2-5
TGCAGCGTTGAAGATCTAGGCAGTCTCTACAATGAGCAGTTCTTC,CSVEDLGSLYNEQFF,NA,NA,TRBV29-1,TRBJ2-1
TGCAGTGTTGAACAACACCCTAGCGAGCGGGGGTACCAAGAGACCCAGTACTTC,CSVEQHPSERGYQETQYF,few,TRBD2,TRBV20-1,TRBJ2-5
TGTGCCAGCAGCTATAAGCGGGGGGTCGGCGAGCAGTACTTC,CASSYKRGVGEQYF,NA,TRBD2,TRBV7-9,TRBJ2-7
TGCAGTGCTAGGGACATGGTTAATTCACCCCTCCACTTT,CSARDMVNSPLHF,NA,NA,TRBV20-1,TRBJ1-6
TGTGCCAGCAGCTTGCCAGGGGATTGGTACGAGCAGTACTTC,CASSLPGDWYEQYF,NA,NA,TRBV5-6,TRBJ2-7
TGCAGCGTTGAAGATAGAATGGAAAGGAAAGGGGAAGTCGGGGAGCTGTTTTTT,CSVEDRMERKGEVGELFF,once,NA,TRBV29-1,TRBJ2-2
TGCAGCGCCCGGGGGGGGGCTCCCTACGAGCAGTACTTC,CSARGGAPYEQYF,few,TRBD2,TRBV29-1,TRBJ2-7
TGTGCCAGCAGTTCCCGGACCGATCCGAACACTGAAGCTTTCTTT,CASSSRTDPNTEAFF,NA,NA,TRBV28,TRBJ1-1
TGTGCCAGCAACTCCGGGACAGGGTTCGAGCAGTACTTC,CASNSGTGFEQYF,few,TRBD1,TRBV6-2/TRBV6-3,TRBJ2-7
TGTGCCAGCAGCCCAGGGTACAGTGAGCAGTTCTTC,CASSPGYSEQFF,NA,NA,TRBV12-3/TRBV12-4,TRBJ2-1
TGTGCCAGCAGCGCTGACAGGGGGGGCTATGGCTACACCTTC,CASSADRGGYGYTF,NA,TRBD1,TRBV28,TRBJ1-2
TGTGCCAGCAGCGGTCGCCGGACAGGGACAGACCCTGAAAAACTGTTTTTT,CASSGRRTGTDPEKLFF,many,TRBD1,TRBV7-9,TRBJ1-4
TGTGCCATCAGTGATACCGGGACTAGCGTCTACAATGAGCAGTTCTTC,CAISDTGTSVYNEQFF,NA,TRBD2,TRBV10-3,TRBJ2-1
TGTGCCAGCAGCTTAGAACGGAAAGGGCGCTACACCTTC,CASSLERKGRYTF,few,NA,TRBV7-9,TRBJ1-2
TGCAGTGCTAGAGATAGGGGTAGGACTGAAGCTTTCTTT,CSARDRGRTEAFF,NA,NA,TRBV20-1,TRBJ1-1
TGCGCCAGCAGCACCGACAGGGCCCGAAAGGATGGCTACACCTTC,CASSTDRARKDGYTF,few,TRBD1,TRBV10-2,TRBJ1-2
TGTGCCAGCAGCTTCCCCACTAGCGGCCCCTACAATGAGCAGTTCTTC,CASSFPTSGPYNEQFF,many,TRBD2,TRBV11-2,TRBJ2-1
TGTGCCAGCAGTTTTCGAGAAGGCCGGTACTATAATTCACCCCTCCACTTT,CASSFREGRYYNSPLHF,NA,NA,TRBV28,TRBJ1-6
TGTGCCAGCAACTTAGCGGGGGAATTCAATGAGCAGTTCTTC,CASNLAGEFNEQFF,few,TRBD2,TRBV28,TRBJ2-1
TGCAGCGTTGAAAGACAGGAGTCTTCTAACTATGGCTACACCTTC,CSVERQESSNYGYTF,NA,NA,TRBV29-1,TRBJ1-2
TGTGCCAGCAGTGACGGGACTAAACATAACACCGGGGAGCTGTTTTTT,CASSDGTKHNTGELFF,few,TRBD2,TRBV25-1,TRBJ2-2
TGTGCCAGCATTCTGGGAGCGGGGGGGATAACAGATACGCAGTATTTT,CASILGAGGITDTQYF,NA,TRBD2,TRBV2,TRBJ2-3
TGCAGTGCTAGCGACAACGGGGAGTCTGGAAACACCATATATTTT,CSASDNGESGNTIYF,NA,NA,TRBV20-1,TRBJ1-3
TGTGCCAGCAGTGGACAGGGGCAAGCTAACTATGGCTACACCTTC,CASSGQGQANYGYTF,few,TRBD1,TRBV27,TRBJ1-2
TGTGCCAGCCGACCGCGGCAGGGCAGCGACGTCCTGACTTTC,CASRPRQGSDVLTF,NA,NA,TRBV6-6,TRBJ2-6
TGCAGTGCTAGAGCGATCCCCCCATGGGGGATCGATGAGCAGTTCTTC,CSARAIPPWGIDEQFF,NA,NA,TRBV20-1,TRBJ2-1